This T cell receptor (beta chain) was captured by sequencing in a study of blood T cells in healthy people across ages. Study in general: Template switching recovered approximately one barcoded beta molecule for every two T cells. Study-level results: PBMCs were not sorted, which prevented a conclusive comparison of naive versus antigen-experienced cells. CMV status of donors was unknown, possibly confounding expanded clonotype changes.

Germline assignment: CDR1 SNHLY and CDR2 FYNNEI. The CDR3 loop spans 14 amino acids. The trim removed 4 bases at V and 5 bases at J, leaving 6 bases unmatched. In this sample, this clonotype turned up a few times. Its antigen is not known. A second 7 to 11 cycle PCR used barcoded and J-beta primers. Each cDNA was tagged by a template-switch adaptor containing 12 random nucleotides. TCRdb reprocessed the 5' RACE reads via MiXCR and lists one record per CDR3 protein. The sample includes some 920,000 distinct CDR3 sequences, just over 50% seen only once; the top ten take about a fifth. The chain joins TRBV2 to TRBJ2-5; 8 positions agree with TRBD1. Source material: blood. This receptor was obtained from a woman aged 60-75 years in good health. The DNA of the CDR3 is TGTGCCAGCAGTGGGTTGGCAGGGGGCGAGACCCAGTACTTC. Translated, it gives CASSGLAGGETQYF.